Below, 13 T cell receptor beta chains from the same sample are listed, as sequenced in a study of vaccination and CD4 T cells after COVID-19. Scientists ran DNA taken from cultured CD4+ T cells through the Oncomine TCR Beta short-read assay for sequencing. TCRdb re-called the PCR reads through MiXCR, storing one row per CDR3 protein. This table holds some 3,100 distinct CDR3 sequences, about 84% found once. These receptors have no identified antigens. Treatment of the sample: roughly 10-day PBMC culture with coronavirus spike peptide pools or control peptides (ViraFEST assay). The sample consisted of CD4+ T cells from blood, cultured in vitro. The receptors were sampled from a human donor who had recovered from COVID-19.

The chain couples TRBV27 to TRBJ1-5; D is possibly TRBD1 (5 bases). The CDR3 loop spans 15 amino acids. Germline CDR1 and CDR2: MNHEY and SMNVEV (reference sequence). Trimming pared 3 bases from V and 1 base from J, leaving 10 bases between. CDR3: CASSFLGASNQPQHF. DNA of the CDR3: TGTGCCAGCAGTTTCTTAGGGGCAAGCAATCAGCCCCAGCATTTT.

The V call is TRBV5-8, the J call TRBJ2-1, with D perhaps TRBD1 (5 bases). The CDR3 length is 15 residues. CDR1 and CDR2 (germline): SGHTS, YDEGEE. Trimming removed 2 bases from V and 3 bases from J, with 12 bases in between. The CDR3 spells CASSFRGIGYNEQFF. The CDR3 DNA reads as TGTGCCAGCAGCTTTAGGGGAATTGGCTACAATGAGCAGTTCTTC.

This clonotype was found a few times. This chain uses TRBV7-9 with TRBJ1-4; D gene ambiguous. Germline CDR1 and CDR2: SEHNR and FQNEAQ (reference sequence). V lost 5 bases and J 10 bases, leaving 20 bases between the germline ends. This CDR3 is 15 amino acids long. DNA of the CDR3: TGTGCCAGCAGCCCGCCCTTCCGGATGGGTGGAAAACTGTTTTTT. It specifies CASSPPFRMGGKLFF.

The CDR3 nucleotides are TGTGCCAGCACCCTGGGGGAGGTGGCTGGCTACACCTTC. This codes for CASTLGEVAGYTF. The rearrangement links TRBV2 to TRBJ1-2, with D maybe TRBD1 (5 bases). V dropped 7 bases and J dropped 7 bases, with 16 bases sitting between them. CDR1 is SNHLY and CDR2 is FYNNEI in the germline V gene. CDR3 length: 13 residues.

V is TRBV4-2 and J is TRBJ2-4; no clear D gene. Germline CDR1 and CDR2: LGHNA and YNFKEQ. V was shortened by 0 bases and J by 0 bases, with 6 bases between the two germline ends. CDR3 length: 15 residues. The DNA of the CDR3 is TGTGCCAGCAGCCAAGACTTAGTAGCCAAAAACATTCAGTACTTC. Protein: CASSQDLVAKNIQYF.

A word on this clonotype: The junction and the germline gene differ at one end; a read error may be behind it. V and J are TRBV10-3 and TRBJ1-1; tentatively, D is TRBD1 (5 bases). This CDR3 has 14 residues. CDR1 ENHRY and CDR2 SYGVKD come from the germline V gene. CDR3 region: CASSYGGENTEAFF. In nucleotides, the CDR3 is TGTGCCAGCAGTTATGGGGGGGAAAACACTGAAGCTTTCTTT.

The chain joins TRBV27 to TRBJ1-5, with 7 bases aligning to TRBD1. Germline trimming cut 5 bases from V and 3 bases from J; bases unmatched to any gene: 10. Germline CDR1 reads MNHEY; CDR2 reads SMNVEV (reference sequence). The length of the CDR3 is 16 residues. The CDR3 region has the DNA TGTGCCAGCAGTAGTGGTTACGGGACAGTCAATCAGCCCCAGCATTTT. Translating gives CASSSGYGTVNQPQHF.

V gene TRBV2 combines with J gene TRBJ2-5; tentative D call: TRBD1 (6 bases). Germline V CDR1 and CDR2: SNHLY, FYNNEI. This CDR3 is 13 amino acids long. V lost 4 bases to trimming and J lost 5 bases, with 11 bases between them. CDR3 loop: CASSGQGLETQYF. CDR3 in DNA: TGTGCCAGCAGTGGTCAGGGGTTGGAGACCCAGTACTTC.

The gene calls are TRBV15 and TRBJ2-7; D ambiguous. Germline CDR1 and CDR2: LNHNV and YYDKDF (reference sequence). This CDR3 is 13 amino acids long. The V end was cut by 5 bases, the J end by 5 bases, with 13 bases between. CDR3 sequence reads: CATSDWVGHEQYF. CDR3 coding DNA: TGTGCCACCAGCGATTGGGTGGGCCACGAGCAGTACTTC.

The J gene is TRBJ1-2, the V gene TRBV7-9, with 7 nucleotides matching TRBD1. Germline values: CDR1 SEHNR, CDR2 FQNEAQ (reference sequence). This CDR3 has 13 residues. J gave up 10 bases and V 5 bases, and 10 bases lay outside the gene matches. CDR3 region: CASSITGVRDYTF. The CDR3 bases are TGTGCCAGCAGCATAACAGGGGTACGAGACTACACCTTC.

This chain joins TRBV20-1 and TRBJ1-5; 7 nucleotides align to TRBD1. Trimming at V came to 6 bases and at J to 4 bases, leaving 9 bases not matched to a gene. The germline CDR1 and CDR2 sequences are DFQATT and SNEGSKA (reference sequence). CDR3 length: 14 amino acids. Here the CDR3 DNA reads TGCAGTGCGCGGGACAGCCTCTCGAATCAGCCCCAGCATTTT. It translates to CSARDSLSNQPQHF.

This clonotype was counted between two and nine times. This chain joins TRBV2 and TRBJ1-2; unclear D gene. The CDR3 runs to 13 residues. Germline loops: CDR1 SNHLY, CDR2 FYNNEI. V dropped 1 base and J dropped 8 bases, with 11 bases sitting between them. CDR3 sequence reads: CASSEGLGWGYTF. CDR3 nucleotides: TGTGCCAGCAGTGAAGGTTTAGGGTGGGGCTACACCTTC. Looking up the rest from reference TRBV2 and TRBJ1-2 gives the full variable domain: EPEVTQTPSHQVTQMGQEVILRCVPISNHLYFYWYRQILGQKVEFLVSFYNNEISEKSEIFDDQFSVERPDGSNFTLKIRSTKLEDSAMYFCASSEGLGWGYTFGSGTRLTVV.

This rearrangement joins TRBV5-8 to TRBJ2-4, with a tentative D call TRBD2 (7 bases). The germline CDR1 and CDR2 sequences are SGHTS and YDEGEE. The CDR3 is 17 residues long. V was trimmed by 7 bases and J by 2 bases, leaving 22 bases between them. CDR3: CASPFRGGANTKNIQYF. The CDR3 DNA follows: TGTGCCAGCCCGTTTCGTGGGGGGGCTAATACCAAAAACATTCAGTACTTC.